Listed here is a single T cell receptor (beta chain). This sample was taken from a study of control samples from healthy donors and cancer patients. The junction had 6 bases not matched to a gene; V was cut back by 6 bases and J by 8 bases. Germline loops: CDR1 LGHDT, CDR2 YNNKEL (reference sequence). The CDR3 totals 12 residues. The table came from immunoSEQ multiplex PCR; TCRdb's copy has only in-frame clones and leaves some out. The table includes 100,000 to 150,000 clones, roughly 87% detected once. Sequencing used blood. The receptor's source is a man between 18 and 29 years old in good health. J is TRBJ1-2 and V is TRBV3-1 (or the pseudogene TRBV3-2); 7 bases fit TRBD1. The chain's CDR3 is CASSFTGEGYTF. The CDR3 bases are TGTGCCAGCAGTTTTACAGGGGAAGGCTACACCTTC.